There are a few counts of the clone carrying this TCR beta chain. TCRdb re-called the 5' RACE reads through MiXCR, storing one row per CDR3 protein. The sample holds around 7,000 distinct CDR3 sequences, roughly 40% seen once. This TCR was sampled from a female donor with breast cancer. Material: memory CD4+ T cells sorted from blood. Subset indicated: memory CD4+ T cells, CD4+CD45RO+CD25-.

The CDR3 region is CASSSGTGYNQPQHF. The CDR3 region has the DNA TGTGCCAGCAGTTCCGGGACAGGGTATAATCAGCCCCAGCATTTT. This sequence joins TRBV12-3 or TRBV12-4 and TRBJ1-5; 9 positions match TRBD1. The V and J ends lost 4 bases and 4 bases, in that order; junction bases with no gene match: 5. This CDR3 contains 15 residues.